This TCR beta chain was captured in a study of blood T cell repertoires in COVID-19. As for the study in general: The United States, Italy and Spain supplied acute and convalescent COVID-19 samples. T cells, B-cell-depleted T cells, or PBMCs supplied cDNA or gDNA.

Germline CDR1 KGHDR, CDR2 SFDVKD. There are 15 residues in the CDR3. V dropped 5 bases and J dropped 8; count of bases not matched to a gene: 12. In the original analysis: Amplifying reference gene primers gave estimates of nucleated cell counts. The protocol was immunoSEQ multiplex PCR, while the TCRdb copy is restricted to in-frame clones and leaves out a portion. V and J calls and clone size are given by that table; D and trimming were obtained from the DNA. The sample records 75,000 to 95,000 clones, approximately 90% being singletons. The chain couples TRBV24-1 to TRBJ1-2; 8 nucleotides align to TRBD1. The sequence was collected from a woman of 80 years or more with acute or convalescent COVID-19. Sequenced input: peripheral blood. The CDR3 is CATSVGQGAIGGYTF. In DNA, the CDR3 is TGTGCCACCAGTGTGGGGCAGGGGGCCATAGGCGGCTACACCTTC.